Below, 5 T cell receptor beta chains from the same sample are listed, as sequenced in a study of blood T cell repertoires in COVID-19. Sequencing used immunoSEQ multiplex PCR; TCRdb keeps in-frame clones, though not all of them. The sample contains around 250,000 clones, about nine tenths of which appear only once. Sample: PBMCs or T cells enriched from blood (not recorded which). The receptor source for this set is a man aged 45 to 65 who had been exposed to COVID-19.

This rearrangement joins TRBV28 to TRBJ1-5; possibly TRBD1 for D (5 bases). V was shortened by 2 bases and J by 0 bases, with 8 bases between the two germline ends. CDR3 length: 15 amino acids. The germline V gene has CDR1 MDHEN and CDR2 SYDVKM. In DNA, the CDR3 is TGTGCCAGCAGTTTAATCAGGGTTAGCAATCAGCCCCAGCATTTT. It specifies CASSLIRVSNQPQHF.

The J gene is TRBJ2-7, the V gene TRBV28; possible D gene TRBD2, 6 bases. The CDR3 is made up of 11 amino acids. Germline CDR1 and CDR2: MDHEN and SYDVKM. Trimming stripped 8 bases from V and 4 bases from J, with 9 bases between. This chain's CDR3 is CASDGGYEQYV. In DNA, the CDR3 is TGTGCCAGCGATGGAGGGTACGAGCAGTACGTC.

This clone was picked up a small number of times. V is TRBV20-1 and J is TRBJ2-1; D uncertain. This CDR3 has 11 residues. Germline CDR1 is DFQATT and CDR2 is SNEGSKA (reference sequence). Trimming pared 3 bases from V and 6 bases from J, leaving 6 bases between. The CDR3 here is CSARSRNEQFF. CDR3 nucleotides: TGCAGTGCTAGGTCTCGCAATGAGCAGTTCTTC.

This sequence joins TRBV28 and TRBJ2-1, with 10 bases fitting TRBD1. This CDR3 region has 15 residues. Germline V gene sequence: CDR1 MDHEN, CDR2 SYDVKM. Trimming cost V 5 bases and J 12 bases; bases outside gene matches: 13. This CDR3 reads CASSPGGGQGFGQFF. The DNA of the CDR3 is TGTGCCAGCAGTCCCGGCGGGGGACAGGGGTTTGGGCAGTTCTTC.

The chain combines TRBV11-3 with TRBJ2-1; 7 nucleotides line up with TRBD1. The V segment lost 5 bases and the J segment 4 bases; nucleotides outside the gene matches: 5. Per germline, CDR1 SGHNT and CDR2 YENEEA. The CDR3 loop spans 14 amino acids. The CDR3 nucleotides are TGTGCCAGCAGCCTAGGACAGGATTACAATGAGCAGTTCTTC. Protein product: CASSLGQDYNEQFF.